These 28 T cell receptor beta chains share one sample of origin, sequenced in a study of T cell changes during pregnancy in multiple sclerosis. The repertoire was sequenced with immunoSEQ multiplex PCR; TCRdb's copy has only in-frame clones and lacks some. The sample has 40,000 to 45,000 clones; about 91% are singletons. Sequencing used CD4+ T cells from peripheral blood mononuclear cells, obtained before pregnancy. These receptors came from a female donor with multiple sclerosis, enrolled in a pregnancy study.

The rearrangement uses TRBV30 and TRBJ1-4, with a possible D match to TRBD1 (5 bases). The CDR3 extends over 13 amino acids. The germline V gene encodes CDR1 GTSNPN and CDR2 SVGIG (reference sequence). The V end lost 1 base, the J end lost 8 bases, and 11 bases lay between the germline ends. DNA of the CDR3: TGTGCCTGGAGTGGGGACTTCGGAGAAAAACTGTTTTTT. Translated, it gives CAWSGDFGEKLFF.

Worth noting for this clone: Within the sample, other DNA sequences also encode this same CDR3. The rearrangement links TRBV18 to TRBJ2-5; 9 bases line up with TRBD2. CDR1 and CDR2 (germline): KGHSH, LQKENI. The trim removed 1 base at V and 0 bases at J, leaving 3 bases unmatched. The CDR3 is 16 residues long. As DNA, the CDR3 is TGTGCCAGCTCACCACTTGCGGGGGGGTACCAAGAGACCCAGTACTTC. Translating it yields CASSPLAGGYQETQYF.

The chain uses TRBV11-2 and TRBJ2-3; the match to TRBD2 covers 8 bases. The germline CDR1 and CDR2 sequences are SGHAT and FQNNGV. V trimming: 0 bases; J trimming: 4 bases; junction bases outside the gene matches: 0. The CDR3 has 14 residues. The CDR3 DNA reads as TGTGCCAGCAGCTTAGAGGGACTAGCAGATACGCAGTATTTT. The encoded protein is CASSLEGLADTQYF. Full variable domain (rest looked up from reference TRBV11-2 and TRBJ2-3): EAGVAQSPRYKIIEKRQSVAFWCNPISGHATLYWYQQILGQGPKLLIQFQNNGVVDDSQLPKDRFSAERLKGVDSTLKIQPAKLEDSAVYLCASSLEGLADTQYFGPGTRLTVL.

This chain links TRBV30 with TRBJ1-3; TRBD1 might be the D (5 bases). Germline CDR1 and CDR2: GTSNPN and SVGIG (reference sequence). This CDR3 region has 17 residues. V shed 1 base and J shed 0 bases, with 16 bases lying between them. The CDR3, as DNA: TGTGCCTGGAGTGCTAGACAGCTCACCGACTCTGGAAACACCATATATTTT. Its protein is CAWSARQLTDSGNTIYF.

This sequence joins TRBV5-4 and TRBJ1-1, with D unclear. In germline, CDR1 is SGHNT, CDR2 YYREEE (reference sequence). The V end lost 3 bases, the J end lost 0 bases, and 9 bases lay between the germline ends. CDR3 size: 14 residues. Here the CDR3 reads CASSSSRLNTEAFF. In DNA form, the CDR3 reads TGTGCCAGCAGCTCCTCCAGGTTGAACACTGAAGCTTTCTTT.

This clone turned up a few times. This sequence joins TRBV7-2 and TRBJ1-2; TRBD1 matches at 8 bases. The V and J ends lost 5 bases and 7 bases, in that order; junction bases with no gene match: 6. Germline lookup yields CDR1 SGHTA and CDR2 FQGNSA. CDR3 length: 13 residues. For the CDR3, the DNA is TGTGCCAGCAGCACACAGGGGGGCGGTGGCTACACCTTC. Its translation is CASSTQGGGGYTF.

CDR3: CASSLRRGGQPQHF. CDR3 in DNA: TGTGCCAGCAGTTTAAGAAGGGGAGGTCAGCCCCAGCATTTT. The chain combines TRBV28 with TRBJ1-5; maybe TRBD1 (5 bases). The CDR3 is made up of 14 amino acids. CDR1 and CDR2 from the germline V gene are MDHEN and SYDVKM. Deletions cut 2 bases from V and 6 bases from J, with 11 bases between.

This sequence joins TRBV6-6 and TRBJ1-2, with D maybe TRBD1 (5 bases). The CDR3 covers 13 residues. V was cut by 8 bases and J by 8 bases, with 18 bases left in between. Germline V gene lookup returns CDR1 MNHNY and CDR2 SVGAGI (reference sequence). In DNA form, the CDR3 reads TGTGCCAGCCGCGCGGGGGAGGGAGGGGGCTACACCTTC. This translates into CASRAGEGGGYTF.

Only a few counts were recorded for this clone. The CDR3 here is CASSLVWGESTEAFF. The CDR3 DNA reads as TGTGCCAGCAGCTTGGTTTGGGGGGAGAGCACTGAAGCTTTCTTT. The rearrangement joins TRBV5-8 to TRBJ1-1; D perhaps matches TRBD1 (5 bases). Germline CDR1 reads SGHTS; CDR2 reads YDEGEE. The V end was cut by 0 bases, the J end by 4 bases, with 13 bases between. CDR3 size: 15 residues.

The V and J genes are TRBV6-5 and TRBJ1-2; 7 bases fit TRBD1. The CDR3 totals 16 residues. V dropped 0 bases and J dropped 4; count of bases not matched to a gene: 8. Germline V gene sequence: CDR1 MNHEY, CDR2 SVGAGI. The CDR3 loop is CASSYSGDSLSYGYTF. The DNA of the CDR3 is TGTGCCAGCAGTTACTCGGGGGACAGCCTTTCCTATGGCTACACCTTC.

The rearrangement uses TRBV7-2 and TRBJ1-4, with TRBD1 identical over 7 bases. Germline V gene lookup returns CDR1 SGHTA and CDR2 FQGNSA. The V segment lost 5 bases and the J segment 2 bases; nucleotides outside the gene matches: 5. The length of the CDR3 is 15 residues. The CDR3 loop is CASSPQTGTNEKLFF. In DNA form, the CDR3 reads TGTGCCAGCAGCCCCCAGACAGGGACTAATGAAAAACTGTTTTTT.

This clone was recorded once. The chain uses TRBV6-5 and TRBJ1-1; TRBD1 might be the D (5 bases). The CDR3 consists of 13 residues. V gave up 3 bases and J gave up 7 bases, with 12 bases separating them. Germline CDR1 and CDR2: MNHEY and SVGAGI. CDR3: CASSYRGSGEAFF. Here the CDR3 DNA reads TGTGCCAGCAGTTATCGGGGGTCGGGTGAAGCTTTCTTT.

This chain links TRBV7-2 with TRBJ1-3; D not certain. This CDR3 is 16 amino acids long. Germline CDR1 is SGHTA and CDR2 is FQGNSA. Deletions cut 1 base from V and 2 bases from J, with 12 bases between. The chain's CDR3 is CASSLGGPEAGNTIYF. In DNA, the CDR3 is TGTGCCAGCAGCTTAGGTGGTCCAGAGGCTGGAAACACCATATATTTT. Filled out from reference TRBV7-2 and TRBJ1-3, the complete variable domain reads GAGVSQSPSNKVTEKGKDVELRCDPISGHTALYWYRQSLGQGLEFLIYFQGNSAPDKSGLPSDRFSAERTGGSVSTLTIQRTQQEDSAVYLCASSLGGPEAGNTIYFGEGSWLTVV.

This chain connects TRBV7-2 to TRBJ2-7; 8 bases agree with TRBD1. Germline V gene sequence: CDR1 SGHTA, CDR2 FQGNSA. V was clipped by 4 bases and J by 7 bases; unmatched bases: 6. The CDR3 has 13 amino acids. CDR3 nucleotides: TGTGCCAGCAGCTCCCTGACAGGGGATGAGCAGTACTTC. Translation gives CASSSLTGDEQYF.

The CDR3 sequence is CASSYDSVLGYGYTF. CDR3 DNA sequence: TGTGCCAGCAGTTACGACTCGGTTCTCGGCTATGGCTACACCTTC. This sequence joins TRBV6-5 and TRBJ1-2, with unresolved D. Trimming removed 2 bases at V and 4 bases at J, with 14 bases between. The CDR3 has 15 residues. Germline V lookup: CDR1 MNHEY, CDR2 SVGAGI.

This chain links TRBV4-3 with TRBJ1-4; D is possibly TRBD1 (5 bases). Germline values: CDR1 LGHNA, CDR2 YSLEER. This CDR3 is 16 amino acids long. V lost 3 bases and J 5 bases, leaving 16 bases between the germline ends. The CDR3 region is CASSQSPAGGNEKLFF. CDR3 nucleotide sequence: TGCGCCAGCAGCCAGTCTCCGGCGGGGGGAAATGAAAAACTGTTTTTT.

The chain has TRBV18 and TRBJ2-5; 8 bases fit TRBD1. CDR3 length equals 15 residues. Trimming at V came to 1 base and at J to 5 bases, leaving 6 bases not matched to a gene. Germline V gene data show CDR1 as KGHSH and CDR2 as LQKENI. The CDR3 loop is CASSPRQGARETQYF. As DNA, the CDR3 is TGTGCCAGCTCACCACGTCAGGGGGCCCGTGAGACCCAGTACTTC.

The V call is TRBV6-5, the J call TRBJ1-2, with D hard to call. The CDR3 is 13 amino acids. V gave up 0 bases and J gave up 5 bases, with 7 bases separating them. Germline CDR1 reads MNHEY; CDR2 reads SVGAGI. CDR3 sequence: CASSYSPRYGYTF. As DNA, the CDR3 is TGTGCCAGCAGTTACTCCCCGCGGTATGGCTACACCTTC.

J is TRBJ2-1 and V is TRBV27; 8 bases agree with TRBD2. V dropped 2 bases and J dropped 1; count of bases not matched to a gene: 10. The CDR3 is made up of 18 amino acids. Germline CDR1 and CDR2: MNHEY and SMNVEV (reference sequence). DNA for the CDR3: TGTGCCAGCAGTTTAGGGAGCGGGGGATCCAATTCCTACAATGAGCAGTTCTTC. Encoded protein: CASSLGSGGSNSYNEQFF.

The V call is TRBV2, the J call TRBJ1-6, with TRBD1 identical over 9 bases. This CDR3 comprises 16 residues. Looked up from germline, CDR1 is SNHLY and CDR2 is FYNNEI. Germline trimming cut 2 bases from V and 7 bases from J; bases unmatched to any gene: 6. The CDR3 DNA reads TGTGCCAGCAGTGAACGCCAGGACAGGGGAAATTCACCCCTCCACTTT. Translated: CASSERQDRGNSPLHF.

The chain uses TRBV4-2 and TRBJ2-7; tentative D call: TRBD1 (6 bases). Between the trimmed V and J ends, which lost 1 base and 0 bases, there was a span of 22 bases. The CDR3 loop spans 19 amino acids. CDR1 is LGHNA and CDR2 is YNFKEQ in the germline V gene. The CDR3 protein is CASSQAVFLAGTLSYEQYF. In nucleotides, the CDR3 is TGTGCCAGCAGCCAAGCAGTCTTTCTTGCCGGGACACTCTCCTACGAGCAGTACTTC.

The V call is TRBV4-3, the J call TRBJ2-5; no firm D call. CDR1 is LGHNA, CDR2 YSLEER, per germline. The CDR3 consists of 14 residues. Trimming left V 0 bases short and J 7 bases short, with 12 bases between. The CDR3 DNA reads as TGCGCCAGCAGCCAAGATAGCTCCGCGTCGACCCAGTACTTC. Amino acids: CASSQDSSASTQYF.

The chain is built from TRBV4-1 and TRBJ1-3; 9 bases fit TRBD1. Germline V gene lookup returns CDR1 MGHRA and CDR2 YSYEKL. The CDR3 has 21 amino acids. V trimming: 3 bases; J trimming: 4 bases; junction bases outside the gene matches: 22. The CDR3 sequence is CASSHALVPLTRQGEGNTIYF. The CDR3 region has the DNA TGCGCCAGCAGCCATGCCCTCGTTCCCCTTACCCGACAGGGGGAAGGAAACACCATATATTTT.

The chain uses TRBV5-6 and TRBJ2-7; 8 positions match TRBD1. The germline gives CDR1 SGHDT, CDR2 YYEEEE. Trimming at V came to 4 bases and at J to 3 bases, leaving 6 bases not matched to a gene. The CDR3 covers 14 residues. CDR3 nucleotides: TGTGCCAGCAGCCCCGTCGGACAGGGCTACGAGCAGTACTTC. This gives the protein CASSPVGQGYEQYF. Full variable domain (outside the CDR3, taken from reference TRBV5-6 and TRBJ2-7): DAGVTQSPTHLIKTRGQQVTLRCSPKSGHDTVSWYQQALGQGPQFIFQYYEEEERQRGNFPDRFSGHQFPNYSSELNVNALLLGDSALYLCASSPVGQGYEQYFGPGTRLTVT.

The chain joins TRBV2 to TRBJ2-2, with TRBD2 matching over 7 bases. The CDR3 totals 16 residues. After removal of 2 bases from V and 3 bases from J, the junction contained 6 bases not matched to a gene. Per the germline V gene, CDR1 is SNHLY and CDR2 is FYNNEI. As DNA, the CDR3 is TGTGCCAGCAGTGAACTGGGAGGGGTCGACACCGGGGAGCTGTTTTTT. Protein product: CASSELGGVDTGELFF.

The V call is TRBV4-2, the J call TRBJ2-5; 12 nucleotides align to TRBD2. The germline gives CDR1 LGHNA, CDR2 YNFKEQ. The CDR3 totals 18 residues. V trimming: 1 base; J trimming: 4 bases; junction bases outside the gene matches: 10. The CDR3: CASSQVSSGGAFRETQYF. CDR3 sequence (DNA): TGTGCCAGCAGCCAAGTGTCTAGCGGGGGGGCCTTTAGAGAGACCCAGTACTTC.

The V call is TRBV19, the J call TRBJ1-2, with a weak D call TRBD1 (5 bases). Trimming took off 3 bases at V and 4 bases at J, with 18 bases between the two ends. Germline V CDR1 and CDR2: LNHDA, SQIVND (reference sequence). The CDR3 has 16 residues. CDR3 DNA sequence: TGTGCCAGTAGTATTGGAGGGACCGGCGGTGGCTATGGCTACACCTTC. Amino acids: CASSIGGTGGGYGYTF.

CDR3 nucleotides: TGTGCCAGCAACCCCAGGAGGGGTTCGACAGATACGCAGTATTTT. Translated, it gives CASNPRRGSTDTQYF. The chain uses TRBV7-2 and TRBJ2-3; perhaps TRBD2 as D (6 bases). CDR3 length equals 15 residues. The germline V and J ends were trimmed by 7 bases and 3 bases, with 17 bases remaining between them. The germline CDR1 and CDR2 sequences are SGHTA and FQGNSA.